The 27 T cell receptor beta chains below all came from one sample that was sequenced in a study of ipilimumab plus nivolumab after autologous stem cell transplantation. Sequenced by immunoSEQ multiplex PCR; TCRdb stores in-frame clones only, minus some. The table has 15,000 to 20,000 clones, approximately 85% seen once. Sequenced material: PBMCs, taken in a trial of ipilimumab plus nivolumab as post-transplant consolidation. The receptors were gathered from a male donor with diffuse large B-cell lymphoma.

The CDR3 loop reads CASRSSEEKLFF. In nucleotides, the CDR3 is TGTGCCAGCAGATCCAGCGAGGAAAAACTGTTTTTT. The genes are TRBV7-9 and TRBJ1-4; D is uncertain. CDR3 length equals 12 residues. Per germline, CDR1 SEHNR and CDR2 FQNEAQ (reference sequence). V shed 6 bases and J shed 8 bases, with 10 bases lying between them.

This clone was seen a few times. The gene calls are TRBV9 and TRBJ2-6, with 8 bases identical to TRBD1. The CDR3 sequence is 18 residues long. CDR1 is SGDLS and CDR2 is YYNGEE in the germline V gene. V lost 4 bases and J lost 0; bases outside the gene matches: 9. CDR3 region: CASSSKSRGLSGANVLTF. The CDR3 coding sequence is TGTGCCAGCAGCTCCAAGTCCAGGGGGCTCTCTGGGGCCAACGTCCTGACTTTC.

V gene TRBV19 combines with J gene TRBJ2-5, with a weak D call TRBD2 (5 bases). Trimming took 3 bases from V and 10 from J, leaving 12 bases between them. The germline CDR1 and CDR2 sequences are LNHDA and SQIVND (reference sequence). The CDR3 totals 12 residues. CDR3 sequence reads: CASSIEGDDQYF. For the CDR3, the DNA is TGTGCCAGTAGTATTGAGGGCGATGACCAGTACTTC.

The chain recombines TRBV5-6 with TRBJ1-2, with TRBD1 matching 8 bases. This CDR3 contains 14 residues. Trimming cost V 3 bases and J 8 bases; bases outside gene matches: 9. CDR1 and CDR2 (germline): SGHDT, YYEEEE. The DNA of the CDR3 is TGTGCCAGCAGCTCTTTGACAGGGGTCTTAGGCTACACCTTC. Protein sequence: CASSSLTGVLGYTF.

Only one count was recorded for this clone. This chain joins TRBV27 and TRBJ2-3; D ambiguous. The CDR3 runs 11 residues. Germline CDR1 MNHEY, CDR2 SMNVEV (reference sequence). Trimming removed 4 bases from V and 6 bases from J, with 5 bases in between. Written as DNA, the CDR3 is TGTGCCAGCAGTTCGACTGATACGCAGTATTTT. Translated: CASSSTDTQYF.

The chain carries TRBV5-1 and TRBJ2-7, with D possibly matching TRBD1 (5 bases). Between the trimmed V and J ends, which lost 5 bases and 0 bases, there was a span of 15 bases. The germline CDR1 and CDR2 sequences are SGHRS and YFSETQ. This CDR3 is 15 amino acids long. The CDR3 nucleotides are TGCGCCAGCAGTTTAGGACAAGCCAGCTCCTACGAGCAGTACTTC. Its translation: CASSLGQASSYEQYF.

The rearrangement links TRBV5-1 to TRBJ2-5, with TRBD2 identical over 10 bases. CDR1 is SGHRS and CDR2 is YFSETQ in the germline V gene. After removal of 6 bases from V and 9 bases from J, the junction contained 11 bases not matched to a gene. This CDR3 contains 14 residues. The CDR3 nucleotides are TGCGCCAGCACCGAAGGGCTAGCGGGGGTGGCCCAGTACTTC. It translates to CASTEGLAGVAQYF.

The chain carries TRBV7-9 and TRBJ2-7; 8 nucleotides align to TRBD1. Germline V gene sequence: CDR1 SEHNR, CDR2 FQNEAQ (reference sequence). V trimming: 7 bases; J trimming: 2 bases; junction bases outside the gene matches: 7. This CDR3 has 14 amino acids. In DNA form, the CDR3 reads TGTGCCAGCAACCCGGGACAGGAGACCTACGAGCAGTACTTC. It specifies CASNPGQETYEQYF.

DNA for the CDR3: TGTGCCACCAGCAACCTTTGGAATGAGCAGTTCTTC. It encodes CATSNLWNEQFF. The V gene is TRBV15, the J gene TRBJ2-1, with D unresolved. The CDR3 loop spans 12 amino acids. Germline CDR1 is LNHNV and CDR2 is YYDKDF (reference sequence). V was pared by 4 bases and J by 7 bases, with 8 bases between.

The chain joins TRBV5-6 to TRBJ2-1, with TRBD2 matching 10 bases. The CDR3 has 16 amino acids. Trimming took 1 base from V and 3 from J; bases not matched to a gene: 4. Per germline, CDR1 SGHDT and CDR2 YYEEEE. The CDR3 DNA reads TGTGCCAGCAGCTTGATCGGGACTAGCGACTACAATGAGCAGTTCTTC. The encoded protein is CASSLIGTSDYNEQFF.

This clone was recorded once. The chain recombines TRBV7-9 with TRBJ2-7, with 7 bases that match TRBD1. V was clipped by 5 bases and J by 6 bases; unmatched bases: 16. Germline V gives CDR1 SEHNR, CDR2 FQNEAQ (reference sequence). The CDR3 is made up of 16 amino acids. The CDR3 bases are TGTGCCAGCAGCCCAGGCAGGGACAGAACGGCTTCCGAGCAGTACTTC. Residues: CASSPGRDRTASEQYF.

This clone was recorded once. This chain joins TRBV6-4 and TRBJ1-2; tentatively, D is TRBD1 (6 bases). Germline loops: CDR1 MRHNA, CDR2 SNTAGT. V was clipped by 8 bases and J by 9 bases, with 19 bases between them. There are 13 residues in the CDR3. The CDR3 sequence is CASSDGRDTRYTF. DNA for the CDR3: TGTGCCAGCTCTGACGGAAGGGACACGCGCTACACCTTC.

V and J are TRBV19 and TRBJ1-5, with no clear D. Germline CDR1 reads LNHDA; CDR2 reads SQIVND (reference sequence). CDR3 length equals 12 residues. Deletions cut 7 bases from V and 7 bases from J, with 11 bases between. The CDR3 DNA is TGTGCCAGTAATAAACAGAGACAGCCCCAGCATTTT. This gives the protein CASNKQRQPQHF.

This chain connects TRBV5-5 to TRBJ1-4, with 9 nucleotides matching TRBD1. CDR1 is SGHKS, CDR2 YYEKEE, per germline (reference sequence). V lost 4 bases to trimming and J lost 8 bases; unmatched junction nucleotides: 3. This CDR3 region has 13 residues. The CDR3: CASSQGTGEKLFF. The CDR3 DNA is TGTGCCAGCAGCCAAGGGACAGGGGAAAAACTGTTTTTT.

This clone has just a few counts. The chain uses TRBV19 and TRBJ2-1, with 9 nucleotides matching TRBD1. CDR3 size: 15 residues. V shed 5 bases, J shed 5 bases, and the junction held 7 bases outside the gene matches. CDR1 is LNHDA and CDR2 is SQIVND in the germline V gene (reference sequence). The chain's CDR3 is CASSPTGGLHNEQFF. CDR3 sequence (DNA): TGTGCCAGTAGTCCGACAGGGGGTCTCCACAATGAGCAGTTCTTC.

This clone came up once. The V and J genes are TRBV5-1 and TRBJ2-5, with 10 bases identical to TRBD1. The CDR3 length is 15 residues. Germline V gene data show CDR1 as SGHRS and CDR2 as YFSETQ. The V segment lost 1 base and the J segment 4 bases; nucleotides outside the gene matches: 4. CDR3 sequence: CASSLSGQGSETQYF. The CDR3 bases are TGCGCCAGCAGCTTGTCGGGACAGGGGTCAGAGACCCAGTACTTC. Looking up the rest from reference TRBV5-1 and TRBJ2-5 gives the full variable domain: KAGVTQTPRYLIKTRGQQVTLSCSPISGHRSVSWYQQTPGQGLQFLFEYFSETQRNKGNFPGRFSGRQFSNSRSEMNVSTLELGDSALYLCASSLSGQGSETQYFGPGTRLLVL.

The CDR3 loop reads CASSLAGPQLGAQYF. In nucleotides, the CDR3 is TGTGCCAGCAGCTTAGCTGGACCCCAGTTAGGCGCGCAGTATTTT. The chain combines TRBV7-9 with TRBJ2-3; no reliable D call. The CDR3 covers 15 residues. Trimming took 0 bases from V and 10 from J, leaving 17 bases between them. The germline V gene has CDR1 SEHNR and CDR2 FQNEAQ (reference sequence).

This chain joins TRBV5-1 and TRBJ2-1; 12 nucleotides align to TRBD2. There are 15 residues in the CDR3. The V gene's germline CDR1 is SGHRS and CDR2 YFSETQ. The trim removed 0 bases at V and 10 bases at J, leaving 5 bases unmatched. The CDR3 reads CASSLVLAGGREQFF. The CDR3 coding sequence is TGCGCCAGCAGCTTGGTCCTAGCGGGGGGGCGCGAGCAGTTCTTC.

The V and J genes are TRBV9 and TRBJ2-3; D remains unclear. Trimming removed 0 bases at V and 5 bases at J, with 4 bases between. This CDR3 region has 12 residues. Per the germline V gene, CDR1 is SGDLS and CDR2 is YYNGEE. The CDR3 nucleotides are TGTGCCAGCAGCGTAGATGGAGATACGCAGTATTTT. Translation: CASSVDGDTQYF.

This clone was observed a single time. The chain links TRBV20-1 to TRBJ2-2; D ambiguous. The V end lost 4 bases, the J end lost 7 bases, and 7 bases lay between the germline ends. This CDR3 spans 11 amino acids. The V gene's germline CDR1 is DFQATT and CDR2 SNEGSKA (reference sequence). CDR3 sequence (DNA): TGCAGTGCTACTCCTGGCGGGGAGCTGTTTTTT. This translates into CSATPGGELFF.

This sequence joins TRBV7-9 and TRBJ2-5; D is possibly TRBD2 (5 bases). The ends were cut back, 5 bases at V and 5 bases at J, with 12 bases in the middle. Germline values: CDR1 SEHNR, CDR2 FQNEAQ (reference sequence). The CDR3 extends over 13 amino acids. CDR3 region: CASSARGEETQYF. The CDR3 DNA reads TGTGCCAGCAGCGCCCGGGGTGAGGAGACCCAGTACTTC.

The J gene is TRBJ2-5, the V gene TRBV13; the match to TRBD1 covers 10 bases. The CDR3 covers 16 residues. Germline CDR1 PRHDT, CDR2 FYEKMQ (reference sequence). V shed 8 bases and J 5 bases; nucleotides not matched to a gene: 14. The CDR3 loop is CASRRQGQGMVETQYF. The CDR3 DNA sequence: TGTGCCAGCCGCCGTCAGGGACAGGGGATGGTGGAGACCCAGTACTTC. Variable domain in full (rest from reference TRBV13 and TRBJ2-5): AAGVIQSPRHLIKEKRETATLKCYPIPRHDTVYWYQQGPGQDPQFLISFYEKMQSDKGSIPDRFSAQQFSDYHSELNMSSLELGDSALYFCASRRQGQGMVETQYFGPGTRLLVL.

The chain employs TRBV19 and TRBJ2-1; tentatively, D is TRBD1 (6 bases). This CDR3 region has 13 residues. The germline CDR1 and CDR2 sequences are LNHDA and SQIVND (reference sequence). Trimming left V 8 bases short and J 13 bases short, with 21 bases between. The CDR3 DNA is TGTGCCAGTCGGACAGCAGAGGGTATGAGTCAGTTCTTC. This sequence encodes CASRTAEGMSQFF.

This clone was observed a handful of times. J is TRBJ1-5 and V is TRBV19; a weak D match, TRBD1 (5 bases). Germline loops: CDR1 LNHDA, CDR2 SQIVND (reference sequence). The CDR3 runs 13 residues. The ends were cut back, 5 bases at V and 2 bases at J, with 7 bases in the middle. CDR3 sequence: CASSFRGNQPQHF. DNA for the CDR3: TGTGCCAGTAGTTTCAGGGGCAATCAGCCCCAGCATTTT.

This chain connects TRBV6-1 to TRBJ1-5, with a tentative D call TRBD1 (6 bases). This CDR3 has 16 amino acids. The germline gives CDR1 MNHNS, CDR2 SASEGT. Trimming took 1 base from V and 1 from J, leaving 11 bases between them. The CDR3 bases are TGTGCCAGCAGTGAAGTCCGGGGGCTGAGCAATCAGCCCCAGCATTTT. It specifies CASSEVRGLSNQPQHF.

This chain links TRBV9 with TRBJ2-1; 8 nucleotides match TRBD2. Trimming removed 0 bases from V and 0 bases from J; junction bases left unmatched: 8. Germline CDR1 is SGDLS and CDR2 is YYNGEE. The CDR3 covers 18 residues. The CDR3 DNA follows: TGTGCCAGCAGCGTAGGGGCGGGCGGGGGGTCCTCCTACAATGAGCAGTTCTTC. It specifies CASSVGAGGGSSYNEQFF.

The gene calls are TRBV9 and TRBJ1-1, with no clear D. Germline V gene sequence: CDR1 SGDLS, CDR2 YYNGEE. V was cut by 0 bases and J by 5 bases, with 11 bases left in between. This CDR3 region has 14 residues. CDR3 amino acids: CASSVDLGGTEAFF. The CDR3, as DNA: TGTGCCAGCAGCGTAGATTTAGGAGGGACTGAAGCTTTCTTT.